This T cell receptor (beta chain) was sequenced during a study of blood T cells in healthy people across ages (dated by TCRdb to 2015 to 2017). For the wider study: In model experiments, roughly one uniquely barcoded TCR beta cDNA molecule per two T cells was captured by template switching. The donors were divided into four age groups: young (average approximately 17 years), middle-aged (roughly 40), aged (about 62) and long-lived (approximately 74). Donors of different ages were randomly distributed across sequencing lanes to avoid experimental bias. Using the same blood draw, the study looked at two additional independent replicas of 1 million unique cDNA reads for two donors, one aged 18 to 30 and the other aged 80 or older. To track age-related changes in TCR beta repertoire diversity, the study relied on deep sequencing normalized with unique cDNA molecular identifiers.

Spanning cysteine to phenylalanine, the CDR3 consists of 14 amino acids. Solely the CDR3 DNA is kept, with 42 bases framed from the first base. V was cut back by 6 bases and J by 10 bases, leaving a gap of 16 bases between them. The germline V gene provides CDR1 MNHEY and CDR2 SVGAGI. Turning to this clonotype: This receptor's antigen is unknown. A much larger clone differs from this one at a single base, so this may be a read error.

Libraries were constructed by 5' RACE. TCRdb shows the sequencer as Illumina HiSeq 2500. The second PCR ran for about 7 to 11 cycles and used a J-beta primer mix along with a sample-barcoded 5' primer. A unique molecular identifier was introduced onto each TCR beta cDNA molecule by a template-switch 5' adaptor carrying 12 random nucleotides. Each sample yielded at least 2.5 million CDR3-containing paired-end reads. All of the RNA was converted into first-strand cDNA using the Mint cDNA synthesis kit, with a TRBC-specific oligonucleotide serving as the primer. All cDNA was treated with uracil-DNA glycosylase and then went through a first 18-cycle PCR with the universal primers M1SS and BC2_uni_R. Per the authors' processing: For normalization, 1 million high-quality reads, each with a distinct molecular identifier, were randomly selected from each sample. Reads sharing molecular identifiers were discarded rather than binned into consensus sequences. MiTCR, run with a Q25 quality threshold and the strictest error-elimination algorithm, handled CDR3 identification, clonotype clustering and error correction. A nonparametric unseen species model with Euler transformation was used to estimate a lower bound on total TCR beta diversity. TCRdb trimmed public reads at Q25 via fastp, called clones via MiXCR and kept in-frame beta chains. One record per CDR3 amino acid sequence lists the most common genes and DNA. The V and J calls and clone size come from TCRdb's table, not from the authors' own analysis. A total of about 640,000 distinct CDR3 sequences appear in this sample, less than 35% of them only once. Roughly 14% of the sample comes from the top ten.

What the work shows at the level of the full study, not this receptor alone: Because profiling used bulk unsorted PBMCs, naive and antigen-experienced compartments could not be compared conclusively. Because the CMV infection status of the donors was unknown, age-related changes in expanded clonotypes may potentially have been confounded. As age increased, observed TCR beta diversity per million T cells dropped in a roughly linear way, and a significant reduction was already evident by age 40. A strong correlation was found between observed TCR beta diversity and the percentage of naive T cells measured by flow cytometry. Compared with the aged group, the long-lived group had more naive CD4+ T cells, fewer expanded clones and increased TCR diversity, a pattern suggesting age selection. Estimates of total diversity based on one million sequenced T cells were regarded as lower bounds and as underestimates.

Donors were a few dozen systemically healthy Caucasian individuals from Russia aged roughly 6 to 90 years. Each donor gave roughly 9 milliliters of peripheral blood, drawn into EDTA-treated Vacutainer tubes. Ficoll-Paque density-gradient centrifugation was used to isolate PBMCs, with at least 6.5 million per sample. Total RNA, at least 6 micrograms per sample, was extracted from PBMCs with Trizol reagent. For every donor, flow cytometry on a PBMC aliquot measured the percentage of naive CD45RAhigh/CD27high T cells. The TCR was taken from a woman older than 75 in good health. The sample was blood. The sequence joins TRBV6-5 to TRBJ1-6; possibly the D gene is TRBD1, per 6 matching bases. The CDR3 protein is CASRSRGRTSPLHF. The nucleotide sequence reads TGTGCCAGCAGGTCCAGGGGTCGTACGTCACCCCTCCACTTT.